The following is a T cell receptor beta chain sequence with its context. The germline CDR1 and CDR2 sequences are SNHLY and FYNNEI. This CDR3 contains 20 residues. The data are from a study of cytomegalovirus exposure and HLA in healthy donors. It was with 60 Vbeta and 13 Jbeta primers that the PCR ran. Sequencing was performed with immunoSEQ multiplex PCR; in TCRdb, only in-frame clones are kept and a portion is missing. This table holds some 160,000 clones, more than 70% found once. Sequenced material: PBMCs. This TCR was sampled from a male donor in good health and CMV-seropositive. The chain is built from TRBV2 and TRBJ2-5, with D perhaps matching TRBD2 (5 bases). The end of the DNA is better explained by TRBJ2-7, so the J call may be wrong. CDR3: CASSGGSDTSKNKNPYEQYF. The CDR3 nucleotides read TGTGCCAGCAGTGGTGGGAGCGACACGAGTAAGAACAAGAACCCCTACGAGCAGTACTTC.